This T cell receptor beta chain is from a study of cytomegalovirus exposure and HLA in healthy donors. Findings and limits, study-wide: The authors enumerated under 200 TCR beta chains as linked to cytomegalovirus.

With regard to this clone: The target antigen is unknown.

The assay was immunoSEQ multiplex PCR, and TCRdb's table has in-frame clones only and misses some. The sample consists of about 130,000 clones, 85% to 90% of them appearing once. This CDR3 has 16 amino acids. Germline loops: CDR1 SGHNT, CDR2 YYREEE (reference sequence). Trimming removed 0 bases from V and 0 bases from J, with 12 bases in between. This clonotype was obtained from a woman between 25 and 40 years old in good health and CMV-seropositive. This chain uses TRBV5-4 with TRBJ1-1; weak D call: TRBD1 (5 bases). Sequenced: PBMCs. The CDR3 DNA follows: TGTGCCAGCAGCTTGGGGGCAGGGCGATTGAACACTGAAGCTTTCTTT. This gives the protein CASSLGAGRLNTEAFF.